Shown below are 20 T cell receptor beta chains from a single sample sequenced in a study of T cell responses to AZD1222 COVID-19 vaccine. Assay: immunoSEQ multiplex PCR; the TCRdb copy retains only in-frame clones and omits some. The sample has 130,000 to 150,000 clones, around 90% seen once. The specimen was peripheral blood, collected 28 days after the second AZD1222 dose. The origin of the receptors is an adult who received the AZD1222 COVID-19 vaccine.

The chain links TRBV27 to TRBJ1-6; TRBD1 matches 9 bases. Germline values: CDR1 MNHEY, CDR2 SMNVEV (reference sequence). The CDR3 sequence is 15 residues long. J was trimmed by 10 bases and V by 5 bases; bases with no gene match: 9. The CDR3 sequence: CASSTQQGAGSPLHF. The CDR3 DNA reads TGTGCCAGCAGTACCCAACAGGGGGCAGGCTCACCCCTCCACTTT.

The chain has TRBV7-9 and TRBJ2-1; D unresolved. V was trimmed by 5 bases and J by 9 bases, leaving 14 bases between them. The CDR3 runs to 13 residues. Looked up from germline, CDR1 is SEHNR and CDR2 is FQNEAQ (reference sequence). For the CDR3, the DNA is TGTGCCAGCAGCCAAGACGGGTCGAGTGAGCAGTTCTTC. It codes for CASSQDGSSEQFF.

This clone was seen only once. The V gene is TRBV12-1, the J gene TRBJ2-7; TRBD2 was called by the table and not checked on the DNA. TRBV12-1 is a pseudogene. The CDR3 contains 16 residues. The chain's CDR3 is CASSYLTRGCSYEQYF. CDR3 sequence (DNA): TGTGCCAGCAGCTACCTGACGCGAGGATGCTCCTACGAGCAGTACTTC.

The sample holds one count of this clone. The J gene is TRBJ1-1, the V gene TRBV28; 11 positions agree with TRBD1. The CDR3 extends over 13 amino acids. The germline CDR1 and CDR2 sequences are MDHEN and SYDVKM. With 6 bases clipped from V and 10 bases from J, the junction kept 7 bases outside the gene matches. The CDR3 DNA reads as TGTGCCAGCAGACCCCCGGACAGGGGGCTAGCTTTCTTT. Its protein product is CASRPPDRGLAFF.

This clone was seen only once. Different DNA sequences within this sample yield the same CDR3. The chain has TRBV9 and TRBJ1-2; the D is unclear. The germline V gene has CDR1 SGDLS and CDR2 YYNGEE. This CDR3 contains 14 residues. V was shortened by 1 base and J by 5 bases, with 12 bases between the two germline ends. CDR3 coding DNA: TGTGCCAGCAGCGTATCTGGTACCGAGTATGGCTACACCTTC. It codes for CASSVSGTEYGYTF.

The chain carries TRBV24-1 and TRBJ1-6, with TRBD1 as a possible D gene (5 bases). V was clipped by 0 bases and J by 10 bases, with 15 bases between them. The CDR3 extends over 16 amino acids. Germline assignment: CDR1 KGHDR and CDR2 SFDVKD. This CDR3 is CATSDLGGYVSSPLHF. The CDR3 DNA reads as TGTGCCACCAGTGATTTGGGGGGTTATGTAAGCTCACCCCTCCACTTT.

This clone showed up just a few times. V is TRBV3-1 (or the pseudogene TRBV3-2) and J is TRBJ1-3; no clear D. Germline V CDR1 and CDR2: LGHDT, YNNKEL (reference sequence). Deletions cut 4 bases from V and 8 bases from J, with 15 bases between. The CDR3 runs to 14 residues. CDR3 in amino acids: CASSPLDTSYTIYF. DNA for the CDR3: TGTGCCAGCAGCCCGCTTGACACCTCCTACACCATATATTTT.

V gene TRBV2 combines with J gene TRBJ2-7; 7 bases are a match to TRBD2. Germline trimming cut 6 bases from V and 3 bases from J; bases unmatched to any gene: 11. The CDR3 is 15 amino acids. CDR1 is SNHLY, CDR2 FYNNEI, per germline. CDR3: CASRTKAGANYEQYF. CDR3 DNA sequence: TGTGCCAGCAGGACTAAGGCGGGAGCTAACTACGAGCAGTACTTC. The full variable domain, rest sourced from reference TRBV2 and TRBJ2-7, is EPEVTQTPSHQVTQMGQEVILRCVPISNHLYFYWYRQILGQKVEFLVSFYNNEISEKSEIFDDQFSVERPDGSNFTLKIRSTKLEDSAMYFCASRTKAGANYEQYFGPGTRLTVT.

The rearrangement links TRBV2 to TRBJ2-7; TRBD2 matches at 9 bases. With 10 bases clipped from V and 5 bases from J, the junction kept 6 bases outside the gene matches. The CDR3 is made up of 12 amino acids. Per germline, CDR1 SNHLY and CDR2 FYNNEI. The CDR3 sequence: CATIAGENEQYF. The CDR3 DNA sequence: TGTGCCACGATAGCGGGAGAGAACGAGCAGTACTTC.

The chain has TRBV11-2 and TRBJ2-1, with D possibly being TRBD2 (5 bases). The CDR3 has 15 residues. CDR1 and CDR2 from the germline V gene are SGHAT and FQNNGV. V was shortened by 0 bases and J by 8 bases, with 14 bases between the two germline ends. CDR3 nucleotide sequence: TGTGCCAGCAGCTTAGATGGGAGAGTCATCGATGAGCAGTTCTTC. Translated, it gives CASSLDGRVIDEQFF.

The chain joins TRBV7-2 to TRBJ2-5; 15 bases match TRBD2. V was clipped by 6 bases and J by 4 bases; unmatched bases: 6. Germline V gene sequence: CDR1 SGHTA, CDR2 FQGNSA. This CDR3 contains 16 residues. CDR3 sequence reads: CASRPGLAGGAETQYF. CDR3 bases: TGTGCCAGCAGACCGGGACTAGCGGGAGGTGCAGAGACCCAGTACTTC.

The CDR3 DNA reads as TGTGCCAGCAGCTTGGATCGGGGGGGACTCCAAGAGACCCAGTACTTC. Its protein is CASSLDRGGLQETQYF. This chain links TRBV5-8 with TRBJ2-5; 8 bases match TRBD2. CDR3 size: 16 residues. J gave up 1 base and V 0 bases, and 5 bases lay outside the gene matches. Germline V CDR1 and CDR2: SGHTS, YDEGEE.

The chain is built from TRBV6-5 and TRBJ2-1; 13 bases fit TRBD2. CDR1 is MNHEY, CDR2 SVGAGI, per germline. The CDR3 is 15 amino acids. V gave up 6 bases and J gave up 6 bases; unmatched junction bases: 5. This chain's CDR3 is CASSRLAGGLNEQFF. The CDR3 DNA reads as TGTGCCAGCAGCAGACTAGCGGGAGGTCTCAATGAGCAGTTCTTC.

V usage is TRBV10-1 and J usage is TRBJ2-1, with 7 bases aligning to TRBD1. CDR3 length: 16 amino acids. The V gene's germline CDR1 is WNHNN and CDR2 SYGVQD (reference sequence). Trimming took 3 bases from V and 12 from J; bases not matched to a gene: 17. The CDR3, as DNA: TGCGCCAGCAGTGACCCAGGGGGATCCACGGAATGGGGGCAGTTCTTC. This gives the protein CASSDPGGSTEWGQFF.

V usage is TRBV4-1 and J usage is TRBJ1-5, with D hard to call. Germline values: CDR1 MGHRA, CDR2 YSYEKL. This CDR3 has 16 amino acids. Trimming took off 0 bases at V and 4 bases at J, with 13 bases between the two ends. For the CDR3, the DNA is TGCGCCAGCAGCCAAGATCGGGCAGGCTTGAATCAGCCCCAGCATTTT. Protein sequence: CASSQDRAGLNQPQHF.

This clone has only a few counts. The chain joins TRBV5-6 to TRBJ2-1; D is uncertain. V was cut by 4 bases and J by 5 bases, with 16 bases left in between. The CDR3 contains 15 residues. Germline CDR1 reads SGHDT; CDR2 reads YYEEEE. The CDR3 loop is CASSMDLRGHNEQFF. The CDR3 DNA follows: TGTGCCAGCAGCATGGACCTGAGAGGACACAATGAGCAGTTCTTC.

The J gene is TRBJ2-1, the V gene TRBV5-1, with 8 bases matching TRBD2. The J segment lost 4 bases and the V segment lost 3 bases, leaving 9 bases of the junction unmatched. The CDR3 runs 16 residues. The germline CDR1 and CDR2 sequences are SGHRS and YFSETQ. CDR3: CASSWTPVAGYNEQFF. The CDR3 DNA reads as TGCGCCAGCAGCTGGACTCCCGTAGCGGGGTACAATGAGCAGTTCTTC. The complete variable domain, with remaining parts taken from reference TRBV5-1 and TRBJ2-1, reads KAGVTQTPRYLIKTRGQQVTLSCSPISGHRSVSWYQQTPGQGLQFLFEYFSETQRNKGNFPGRFSGRQFSNSRSEMNVSTLELGDSALYLCASSWTPVAGYNEQFFGPGTRLTVL.

The chain uses TRBV4-2 and TRBJ1-4; 12 positions match TRBD1. Germline V gene sequence: CDR1 LGHNA, CDR2 YNFKEQ. The ends lost 1 base at V and 5 bases at J; junction bases unmatched: 11. The CDR3 has 19 residues. The CDR3 DNA is TGTGCCAGCAGCCAAGCCCCATTGGGACAGGGGGCCCTCAATGAAAAACTGTTTTTT. Protein: CASSQAPLGQGALNEKLFF.

The V and J genes are TRBV6-2 or TRBV6-3 and TRBJ2-1; 9 bases are shared with TRBD2. The germline CDR1 and CDR2 sequences are MNHEY and SVGEGT. The CDR3 spans 17 residues. V shed 5 bases and J 10 bases; nucleotides not matched to a gene: 18. The CDR3 sequence is CASSPPPLAGHGEEQFF. In DNA form, the CDR3 reads TGTGCCAGCAGTCCCCCCCCACTAGCGGGTCATGGGGAAGAGCAGTTCTTC.

This clone was seen a handful of times. This rearrangement joins TRBV4-3 to TRBJ2-7; 12 nucleotides match TRBD1. The CDR3 is made up of 14 amino acids. Germline V gene data show CDR1 as LGHNA and CDR2 as YSLEER. V gave up 6 bases and J gave up 5 bases; unmatched junction bases: 5. CDR3 in amino acids: CASSMGQGANEQYF. In DNA, the CDR3 is TGCGCCAGCAGTATGGGACAGGGGGCCAACGAGCAGTACTTC.